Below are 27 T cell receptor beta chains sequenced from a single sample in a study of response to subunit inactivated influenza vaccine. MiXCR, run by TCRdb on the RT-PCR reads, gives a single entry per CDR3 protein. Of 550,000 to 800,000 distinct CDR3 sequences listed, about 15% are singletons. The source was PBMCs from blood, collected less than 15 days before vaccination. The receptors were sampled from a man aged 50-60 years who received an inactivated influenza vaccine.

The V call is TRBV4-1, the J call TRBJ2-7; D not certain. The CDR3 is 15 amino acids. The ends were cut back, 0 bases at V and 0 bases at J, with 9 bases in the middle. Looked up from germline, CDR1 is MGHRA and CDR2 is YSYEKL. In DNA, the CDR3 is TGCGCCAGCAGCCAAGACGGTGTAAACTCCTACGAGCAGTACTTC. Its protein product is CASSQDGVNSYEQYF.

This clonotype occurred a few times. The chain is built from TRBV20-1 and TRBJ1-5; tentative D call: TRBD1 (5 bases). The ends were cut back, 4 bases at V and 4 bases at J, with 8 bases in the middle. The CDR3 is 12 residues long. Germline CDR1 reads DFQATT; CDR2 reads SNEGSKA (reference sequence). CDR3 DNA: TGCAGTGCTAACAGGAAAAATCAGCCCCAGCATTTT. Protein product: CSANRKNQPQHF.

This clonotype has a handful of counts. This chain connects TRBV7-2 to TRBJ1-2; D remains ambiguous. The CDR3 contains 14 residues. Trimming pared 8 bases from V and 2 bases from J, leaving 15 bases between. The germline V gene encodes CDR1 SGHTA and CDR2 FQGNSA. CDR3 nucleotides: TGTGCCAGCGTGGGAGCAGCGGGGAACTATGGCTACACCTTC. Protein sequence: CASVGAAGNYGYTF. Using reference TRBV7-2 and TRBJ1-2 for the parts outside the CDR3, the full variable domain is GAGVSQSPSNKVTEKGKDVELRCDPISGHTALYWYRQSLGQGLEFLIYFQGNSAPDKSGLPSDRFSAERTGGSVSTLTIQRTQQEDSAVYLCASVGAAGNYGYTFGSGTRLTVV.

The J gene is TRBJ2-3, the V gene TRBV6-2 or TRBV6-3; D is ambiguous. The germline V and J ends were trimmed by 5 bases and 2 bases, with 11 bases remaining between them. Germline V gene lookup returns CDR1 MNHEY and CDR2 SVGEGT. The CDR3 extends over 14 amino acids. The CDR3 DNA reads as TGTGCCAGCAGTGGTCCCCAGTCCACAGATACGCAGTATTTT. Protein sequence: CASSGPQSTDTQYF.

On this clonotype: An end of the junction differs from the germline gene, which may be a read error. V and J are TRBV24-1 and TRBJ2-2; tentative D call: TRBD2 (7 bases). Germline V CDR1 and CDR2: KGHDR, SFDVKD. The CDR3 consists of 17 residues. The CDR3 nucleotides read TGTGCCTCCAGTGACCCGACCGGGGGGCTTGATCAAGGGGAGCTGTTTTTT. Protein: CASSDPTGGLDQGELFF.

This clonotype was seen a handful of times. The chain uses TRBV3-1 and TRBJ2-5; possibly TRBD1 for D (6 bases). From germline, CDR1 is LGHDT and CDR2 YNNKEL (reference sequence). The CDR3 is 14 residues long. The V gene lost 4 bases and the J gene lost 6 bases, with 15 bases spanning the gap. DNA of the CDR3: TGTGCCAGCAGCCTTGGGGGCCTGAGAAAGACCCAGTACTTC. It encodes CASSLGGLRKTQYF.

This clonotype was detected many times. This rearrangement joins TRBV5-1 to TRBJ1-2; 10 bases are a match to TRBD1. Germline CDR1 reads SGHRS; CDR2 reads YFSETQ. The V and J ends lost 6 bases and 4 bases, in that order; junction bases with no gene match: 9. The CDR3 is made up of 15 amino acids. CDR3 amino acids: CASTPGQGVSYGYTF. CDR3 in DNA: TGCGCCAGCACCCCAGGACAGGGGGTAAGCTATGGCTACACCTTC.

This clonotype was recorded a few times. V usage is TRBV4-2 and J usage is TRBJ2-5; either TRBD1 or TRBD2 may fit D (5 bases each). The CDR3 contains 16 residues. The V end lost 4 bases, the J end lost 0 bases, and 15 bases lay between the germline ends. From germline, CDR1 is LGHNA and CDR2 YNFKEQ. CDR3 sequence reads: CASSRSEGPYQETQYF. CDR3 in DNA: TGTGCCAGCAGCCGATCCGAGGGACCATACCAAGAGACCCAGTACTTC.

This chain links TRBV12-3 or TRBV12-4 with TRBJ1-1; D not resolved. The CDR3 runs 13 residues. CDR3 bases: TGTGCTTCGGCCGAGACTATGAACACTGAAGCTTTCTTT. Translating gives CASAETMNTEAFF.

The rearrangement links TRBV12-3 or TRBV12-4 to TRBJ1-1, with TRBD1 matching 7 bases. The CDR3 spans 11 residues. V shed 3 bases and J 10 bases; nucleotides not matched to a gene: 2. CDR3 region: CASSFGQVAFF. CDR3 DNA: TGTGCCAGCAGTTTCGGACAGGTAGCTTTCTTT.

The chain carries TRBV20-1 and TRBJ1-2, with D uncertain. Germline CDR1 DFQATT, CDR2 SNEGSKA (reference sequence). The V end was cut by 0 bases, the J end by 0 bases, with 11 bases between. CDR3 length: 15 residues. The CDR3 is CSARDNHGANYGYTF. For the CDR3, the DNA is TGCAGTGCTAGAGATAACCATGGAGCTAACTATGGCTACACCTTC.

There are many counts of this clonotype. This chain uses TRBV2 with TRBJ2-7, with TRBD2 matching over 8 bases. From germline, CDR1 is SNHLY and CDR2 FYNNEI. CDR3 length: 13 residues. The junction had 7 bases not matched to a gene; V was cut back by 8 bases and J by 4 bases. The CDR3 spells CASSTGGGYEQYF. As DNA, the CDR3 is TGTGCCAGCTCGACTGGCGGGGGGTACGAGCAGTACTTC.

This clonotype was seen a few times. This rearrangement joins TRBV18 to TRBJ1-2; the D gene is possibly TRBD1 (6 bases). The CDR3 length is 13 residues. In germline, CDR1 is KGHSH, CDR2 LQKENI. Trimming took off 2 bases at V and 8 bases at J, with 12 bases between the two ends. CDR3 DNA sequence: TGTGCCAGCTCACCAACGAATACAGGGGGCTACACCTTC. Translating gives CASSPTNTGGYTF. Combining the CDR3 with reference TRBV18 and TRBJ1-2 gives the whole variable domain NAGVMQNPRHLVRRRGQEARLRCSPMKGHSHVYWYRQLPEEGLKFMVYLQKENIIDESGMPKERFSAEFPKEGPSILRIQQVVRGDSAAYFCASSPTNTGGYTFGSGTRLTVV.

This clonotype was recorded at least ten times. For the CDR3, the DNA is TGCAGCGTTGACCTCCAGGGACAGTACCAAGAGACCCAGTACTTC. It translates to CSVDLQGQYQETQYF. The V gene is TRBV29-1, the J gene TRBJ2-5; 7 nucleotides agree with TRBD1. The CDR3 covers 15 residues. Germline values: CDR1 SQVTM, CDR2 ANQGSEA. V was clipped by 3 bases and J by 0 bases; unmatched bases: 7.

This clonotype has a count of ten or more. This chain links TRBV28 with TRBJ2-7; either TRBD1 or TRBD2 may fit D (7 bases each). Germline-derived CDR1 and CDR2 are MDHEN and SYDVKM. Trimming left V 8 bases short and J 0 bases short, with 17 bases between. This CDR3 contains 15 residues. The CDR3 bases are TGTGCCAGCGCCAGGGGGGGGGGCTTCTCCTACGAGCAGTACTTC. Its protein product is CASARGGGFSYEQYF.

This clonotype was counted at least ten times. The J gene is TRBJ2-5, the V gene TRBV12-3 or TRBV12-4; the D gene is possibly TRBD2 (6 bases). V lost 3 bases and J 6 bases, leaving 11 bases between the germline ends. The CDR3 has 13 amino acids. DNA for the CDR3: TGTGCCAGCAGTTTGGGACTTGCCAAGACCCAGTACTTC. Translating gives CASSLGLAKTQYF.

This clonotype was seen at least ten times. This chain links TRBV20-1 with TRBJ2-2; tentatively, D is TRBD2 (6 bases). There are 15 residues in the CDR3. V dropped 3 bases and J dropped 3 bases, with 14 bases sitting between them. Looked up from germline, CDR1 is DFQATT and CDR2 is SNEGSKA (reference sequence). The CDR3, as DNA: TGCAGTGCTAGGAAGGGAGGCTCGCACACCGGGGAGCTGTTTTTT. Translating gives CSARKGGSHTGELFF.

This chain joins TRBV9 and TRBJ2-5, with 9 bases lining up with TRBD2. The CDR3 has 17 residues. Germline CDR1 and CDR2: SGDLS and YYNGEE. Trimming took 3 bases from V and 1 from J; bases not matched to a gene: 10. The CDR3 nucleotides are TGTGCCAGCAGCGAGGGGGGCCTAGCGGGACTCCAAGAGACCCAGTACTTC. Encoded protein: CASSEGGLAGLQETQYF.

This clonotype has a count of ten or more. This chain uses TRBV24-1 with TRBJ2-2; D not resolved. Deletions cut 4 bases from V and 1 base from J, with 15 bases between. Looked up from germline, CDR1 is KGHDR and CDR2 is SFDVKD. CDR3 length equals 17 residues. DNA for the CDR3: TGTGCCACCAGTGACTTCCAGGTTAGCAAGAACACCGGGGAGCTGTTTTTT. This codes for CATSDFQVSKNTGELFF.

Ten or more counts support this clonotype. For the CDR3, the DNA is TGTGCCAGCAGTTTATCAGGGAGAAATGAAAAACTGTTTTTT. It translates to CASSLSGRNEKLFF. This sequence joins TRBV28 and TRBJ1-4, with D maybe TRBD1 (5 bases). CDR1 and CDR2 from the germline V gene are MDHEN and SYDVKM. The CDR3 contains 14 residues. Trimming took 1 base from V and 5 from J, leaving 8 bases between them.

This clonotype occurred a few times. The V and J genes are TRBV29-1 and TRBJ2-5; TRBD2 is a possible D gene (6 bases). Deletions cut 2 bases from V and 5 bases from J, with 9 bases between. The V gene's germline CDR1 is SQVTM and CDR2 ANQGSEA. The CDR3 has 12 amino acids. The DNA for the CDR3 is TGCAGCGTTGAAAAGGAGGGCGAGACCCAGTACTTC. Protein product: CSVEKEGETQYF.

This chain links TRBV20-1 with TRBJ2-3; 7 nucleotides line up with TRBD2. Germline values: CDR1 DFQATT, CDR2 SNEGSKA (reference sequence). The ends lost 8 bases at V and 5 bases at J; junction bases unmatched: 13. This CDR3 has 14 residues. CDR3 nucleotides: TGCAGTATTCGCGGCCCCGGGAGGCGAGATACGCAGTATTTT. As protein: CSIRGPGRRDTQYF.

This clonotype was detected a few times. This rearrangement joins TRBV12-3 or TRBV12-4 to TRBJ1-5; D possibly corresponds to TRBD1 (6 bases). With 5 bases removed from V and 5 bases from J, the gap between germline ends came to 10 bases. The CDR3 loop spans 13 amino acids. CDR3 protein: CASSTTGHQPQHF. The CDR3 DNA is TGTGCCAGCAGTACCACAGGGCATCAGCCCCAGCATTTT.

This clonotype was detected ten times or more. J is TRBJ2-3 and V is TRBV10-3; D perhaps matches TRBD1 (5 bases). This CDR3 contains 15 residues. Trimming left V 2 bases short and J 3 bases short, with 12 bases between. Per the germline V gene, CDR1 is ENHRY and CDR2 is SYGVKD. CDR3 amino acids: CAISEEGRQTDTQYF. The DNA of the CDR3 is TGTGCCATCAGTGAGGAAGGCAGACAGACAGATACGCAGTATTTT.

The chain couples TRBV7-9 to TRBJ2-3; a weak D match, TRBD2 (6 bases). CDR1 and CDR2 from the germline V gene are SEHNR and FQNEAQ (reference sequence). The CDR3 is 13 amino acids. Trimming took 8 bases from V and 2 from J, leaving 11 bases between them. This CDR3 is CASGGTNTDTQYF. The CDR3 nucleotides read TGTGCCAGCGGCGGGACCAACACAGATACGCAGTATTTT.

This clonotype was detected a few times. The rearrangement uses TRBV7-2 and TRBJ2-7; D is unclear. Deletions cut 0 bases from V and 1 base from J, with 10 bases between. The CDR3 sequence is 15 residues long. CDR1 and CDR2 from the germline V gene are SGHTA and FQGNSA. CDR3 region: CASSLAPRQSYEQYF. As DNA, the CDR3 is TGTGCCAGCAGCTTAGCTCCCCGGCAGTCCTACGAGCAGTACTTC. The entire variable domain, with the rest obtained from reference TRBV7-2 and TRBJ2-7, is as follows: GAGVSQSPSNKVTEKGKDVELRCDPISGHTALYWYRQSLGQGLEFLIYFQGNSAPDKSGLPSDRFSAERTGGSVSTLTIQRTQQEDSAVYLCASSLAPRQSYEQYFGPGTRLTVT.

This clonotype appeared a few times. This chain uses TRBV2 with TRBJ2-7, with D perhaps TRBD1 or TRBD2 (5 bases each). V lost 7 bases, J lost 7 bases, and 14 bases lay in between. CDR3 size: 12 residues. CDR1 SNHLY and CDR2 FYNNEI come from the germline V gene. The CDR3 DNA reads TGTGCCAGCACCCTAGCAGGGCGGGAGCAGTACTTC. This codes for CASTLAGREQYF.